This TCR beta chain was recorded in a study of graft-versus-host responses after intestinal transplantation. Study in general: Transplant recipients had multivisceral, liver-intestinal, or isolated intestinal grafts.

Comments on this clone: Its matching antigen is unknown. At one boundary the junction diverges from the germline segment, which might be a read error.

Study-wide results and limits: The presence of high graft-versus-host to host-versus-graft clonal ratios in allografts characterized patients with graft-donor T cell macrochimerism. Early after transplant, HvG clones declined as circulating GvH clones peaked. There were GvH clones found in recipient marrow, and some of them appeared first in ileum or blood.

Sequencing used immunoSEQ multiplex PCR; TCRdb keeps in-frame clones, though not all of them. The sample consists of about 120,000 clones, just under 95% of them appearing once. The germline V gene has CDR1 SSHAT and CDR2 FNYEAQ (reference sequence). The CDR3 covers 13 residues. The sample here was unstimulated CD8+ T cells sorted from spleen or lymph node cells, taken before intestinal transplant. This clonotype was sampled from a human donor who received an intestinal transplant. The chain combines TRBV7-7 with TRBJ2-1, with 9 bases fitting TRBD1. Here the CDR3 reads CASSLRQGGEQFF. The CDR3 DNA reads as TGTGCTAGCAGCTTAAGACAGGGGGGAGAGCAGTTCTTC.